The TCR beta chain described here comes from a study of T cell responses to AZD1222 COVID-19 vaccine. Study-wide findings and caveats: Researchers report vaccine-associated CD4 TCRs spanning spike, with dominance at 160-218 and 743-854. Females outnumbered males among donors, who were mostly white British; clonal diversity was possibly underestimated.

Sequencing was performed with immunoSEQ multiplex PCR; in TCRdb, only in-frame clones are kept and a portion is missing. This table has approximately 140,000 clones, roughly 92% appearing once. Regarding this clone: Its cognate antigen is unknown.

The sequence came from an adult who received the AZD1222 COVID-19 vaccine. The specimen comprised peripheral blood, sampled 28 days after the second AZD1222 dose.

DNA of the CDR3: TGTGCCAGCAGCGATTCTAGCGGGGGGGCCAACAATGAGCAGTTCTTC. As protein: CASSDSSGGANNEQFF. The chain recombines TRBV7-3 with TRBJ2-1, with 12 nucleotides matching TRBD2. This CDR3 is built from 16 residues. Germline V gives CDR1 SGHTA, CDR2 FQGTGA. V gave up 5 bases and J gave up 5 bases; unmatched junction bases: 7.